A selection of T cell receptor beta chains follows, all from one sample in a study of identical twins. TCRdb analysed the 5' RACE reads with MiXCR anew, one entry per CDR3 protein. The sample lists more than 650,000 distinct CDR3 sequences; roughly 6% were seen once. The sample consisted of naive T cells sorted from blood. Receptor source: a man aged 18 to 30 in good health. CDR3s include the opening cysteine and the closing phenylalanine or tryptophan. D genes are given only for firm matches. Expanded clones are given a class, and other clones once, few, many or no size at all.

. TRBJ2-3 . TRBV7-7 CASSSSVRGSTDTQYF TGTGCCAGCAGCTCCTCTGTGCGCGGGAGCACAGATACGCAGTATTTT
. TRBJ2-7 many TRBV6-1 CASRGDIRYEQYF TGTGCCAGCAGGGGGGACATCAGGTACGAGCAGTACTTC
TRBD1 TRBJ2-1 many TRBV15 CAIRGGGRHEQFF TGTGCCATAAGAGGGGGCGGTAGACATGAGCAGTTCTTC
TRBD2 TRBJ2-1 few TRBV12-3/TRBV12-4 CASSRLAGEVSSYNEQFF TGTGCCAGCAGCCGACTAGCGGGAGAGGTTAGCTCCTACAATGAGCAGTTCTTC
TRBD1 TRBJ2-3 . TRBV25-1 CASSVLQGASTDTQYF TGTGCCAGCAGTGTCCTACAGGGGGCTTCCACAGATACGCAGTATTTT
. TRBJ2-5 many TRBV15 CATSRGSAETQYF TGTGCCACCAGCAGGGGGTCCGCCGAGACCCAGTACTTC
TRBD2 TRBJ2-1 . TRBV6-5 CASSYSPGTSGYNEQFF TGTGCCAGCAGTTACTCCCCCGGGACTAGCGGCTACAATGAGCAGTTCTTC
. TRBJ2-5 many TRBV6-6 CASSNHVIGTQYF TGTGCCAGCAGTAATCACGTAATAGGGACCCAGTACTTC
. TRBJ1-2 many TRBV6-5 CASSYQGGYGYTF TGTGCCAGCAGTTATCAGGGAGGCTATGGCTACACCTTC
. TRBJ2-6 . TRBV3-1 CASSQLSTGANVLTF TGTGCCAGCAGCCAATTATCAACTGGGGCCAACGTCCTGACTTTC
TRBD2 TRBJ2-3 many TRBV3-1 CASSQDSRGDTDTQYF TGTGCCAGCAGCCAAGACTCGCGGGGGGACACAGATACGCAGTATTTT
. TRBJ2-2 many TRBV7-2 CASSGPLPGELFF TGTGCCAGCAGCGGACCTTTACCCGGGGAGCTGTTTTTT
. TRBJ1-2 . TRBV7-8 CASSLGPDKNYGYTF TGTGCCAGCAGCTTAGGCCCTGACAAAAACTATGGCTACACCTTC
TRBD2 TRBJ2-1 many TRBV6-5 CASSSPSGSYEQFF TGTGCCAGCAGTTCCCCTAGCGGGAGCTATGAGCAGTTCTTC
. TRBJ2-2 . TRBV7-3 CASSLNAGVTGELFF TGTGCCAGCAGCTTAAATGCGGGTGTTACCGGGGAGCTGTTTTTT
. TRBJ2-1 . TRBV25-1 CASSIVYEQFF TGTGCCAGCAGTATTGTATATGAGCAGTTCTTC
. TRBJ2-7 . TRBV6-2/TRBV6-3 CASSELGHGLKFYEQYF TGTGCCAGCAGTGAGTTGGGACATGGCCTTAAATTCTACGAGCAGTACTTC
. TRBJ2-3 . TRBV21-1 CASSKVSGKAPGRCTQYF TGTGCCAGCAGCAAAGTAAGCGGGAAGGCCCCCGGGAGATGCACGCAGTATTTT
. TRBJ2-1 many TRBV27 CASSRLGTVENEQFF TGTGCCAGCAGTCGTTTAGGGACTGTAGAAAATGAGCAGTTCTTC
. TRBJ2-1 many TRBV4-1 CASSQGVRRDNEQFF TGCGCCAGCAGCCAAGGGGTTAGAAGGGACAATGAGCAGTTCTTC
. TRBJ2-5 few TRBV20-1 CSASGSRETQYF TGCAGTGCTAGTGGCAGTAGAGAGACCCAGTACTTC
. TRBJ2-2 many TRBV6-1 CASSPGALSGELFF TGTGCCAGCAGCCCGGGGGCGCTCAGCGGGGAGCTGTTTTTT